The rows below give T cell receptor beta chains drawn from one sample of a study of memory CD4+ T cells and cytomegalovirus serostatus. Clones were sequenced by immunoSEQ multiplex PCR, and TCRdb holds only the in-frame ones, with some missing. This table holds some 50,000 clones, around three quarters found once. Input material: memory CD4+ T cells from blood. These receptors were obtained from an adult in good health and CMV-seronegative. Both conserved end residues are part of each CDR3. A D gene is named only where the DNA matches it firmly. The size entry is marked missing in some rows and otherwise reads once, few, many or a size class.

V	size	D	J	DNA	CDR3
TRBV27	.	.	TRBJ2-2	TGTGCCAGCAGTTTATACACCGGGGAGCTGTTTTTT	CASSLYTGELFF
TRBV18	once	TRBD1	TRBJ2-5	TGTGCCAGCTCACCACTGACAGGGGGCGAGGAGACCCAGTACTTC	CASSPLTGGEETQYF
TRBV7-2	.	TRBD2	TRBJ2-5	TGTGCCAGCAGCTTAGAAGGCACTAGCGGGAGAGGAAAGACCCAGTACTTC	CASSLEGTSGRGKTQYF
TRBV7-3	.	.	TRBJ2-7	TGTGCCAGCAGCGTGGATCGAGCGTCCGTGTACGAGCAGTACTTC	CASSVDRASVYEQYF
TRBV6-6	.	.	TRBJ1-2	TGTGCCAGCAGTTACTCATCCCTCTCTAACTATGGCTACACCTTC	CASSYSSLSNYGYTF
TRBV29-1	.	.	TRBJ1-5	TGCAGCGTCCAGGGTTCTAGCAATCAGCCCCAGCATTTT	CSVQGSSNQPQHF
TRBV5-6	.	.	TRBJ1-2	TGTGCCAGCAGCTTGTACAGGGCTAACTATGGCTACACCTTC	CASSLYRANYGYTF
TRBV27	.	.	TRBJ2-7	TGTGCCAGCAGTACGGCCGGGATCAGCTCCTACGAGCAGTACTTC	CASSTAGISSYEQYF
TRBV15	.	TRBD2	TRBJ2-5	TGTGCCACCAGCAGAGATTCCCTCGGGCTAGCGGGGGGCACCCAGTACTTC	CATSRDSLGLAGGTQYF
TRBV6-5	.	.	TRBJ2-7	TGTGCCAGCGCCGTAAGCCCGTCCCTCTCCTACGAGCAGTACTTC	CASAVSPSLSYEQYF
TRBV19	.	.	TRBJ2-6	TGTGCCAGTAGCGATTCTGGGGCCAACGTCCTGACTTTC	CASSDSGANVLTF
TRBV7-3	.	TRBD1	TRBJ1-2	TGTGCCAGCAGCAACACAGGGGGGAAAAACTATGGCTACACCTTC	CASSNTGGKNYGYTF
TRBV7-6	.	.	TRBJ2-3	TGTGCCAGCAGCTTAGGGGCGACTAGTTTCACAGATACGCAGTATTTT	CASSLGATSFTDTQYF